A single sample is the source of the 26 T cell receptor beta chains below, sequenced in a study of response to subunit inactivated influenza vaccine. TCRdb re-derived calls from the RT-PCR reads in MiXCR, one entry per CDR3 protein. The table shows 400,000 to 650,000 distinct CDR3 sequences, with around 7.7% occurring only once. Specimen: PBMCs from blood, collected 23 to 25 months after vaccination. Receptors originate from a man between 50 and 75 years old who received an inactivated influenza vaccine.

This clonotype was recorded many times. The chain carries TRBV12-3 or TRBV12-4 and TRBJ1-6; the D is unclear. Trimming removed 5 bases at V and 9 bases at J, with 11 bases between. The CDR3 loop spans 13 amino acids. The CDR3 DNA reads TGTGCCAGCAGTAAAGGACCCAGTTCACCCCTCCACTTT. Translated: CASSKGPSSPLHF.

The CDR3 loop is CSARSRTKNTGELFF. CDR3 sequence (DNA): TGCAGTGCTAGGAGTCGAACTAAGAACACCGGGGAGCTGTTTTTT. The V gene is TRBV20-1, the J gene TRBJ2-2; D is unclear. Germline V gene sequence: CDR1 DFQATT, CDR2 SNEGSKA (reference sequence). Trimming took off 3 bases at V and 1 base at J, with 12 bases between the two ends. The CDR3 loop spans 15 amino acids.

This clonotype appeared a few times. This chain uses TRBV20-1 with TRBJ1-3; D gene uncertain. Germline V gives CDR1 DFQATT, CDR2 SNEGSKA (reference sequence). The V and J ends lost 1 base and 1 base respectively, with 5 bases between them. There are 13 residues in the CDR3. The CDR3 DNA reads as TGCAGTGCTAGAGCCAGTTCTGGAAACACCATATATTTT. This gives the protein CSARASSGNTIYF.

This clonotype has ten or more counts. This sequence joins TRBV10-3 and TRBJ2-3; 7 bases line up with TRBD1. This CDR3 comprises 14 residues. V gave up 6 bases and J gave up 2 bases; unmatched junction bases: 5. Germline V lookup: CDR1 ENHRY, CDR2 SYGVKD. CDR3 loop: CAIRPGQLTDTQYF. The CDR3 coding sequence is TGTGCCATCAGACCGGGACAGCTCACAGATACGCAGTATTTT.

This clonotype was counted many times. The chain combines TRBV20-1 with TRBJ2-3, with D possibly TRBD2 on 6 matching bases. Per germline, CDR1 DFQATT and CDR2 SNEGSKA (reference sequence). The CDR3 has 13 amino acids. V lost 4 bases to trimming and J lost 5 bases, with 13 bases between them. CDR3 sequence (DNA): TGCAGTGCTATTGAACCCGGGGGAGATACGCAGTATTTT. It specifies CSAIEPGGDTQYF.

The chain couples TRBV25-1 to TRBJ2-3; TRBD2 is a possible D gene (5 bases). In germline, CDR1 is MGHDK, CDR2 SYGVNS. This CDR3 is 11 amino acids long. V was cut by 9 bases and J by 5 bases, with 9 bases left in between. Here the CDR3 reads CASRAGDTQYF. Here the CDR3 DNA reads TGTGCCAGTAGGGCGGGAGATACGCAGTATTTT.

In its sample, this clonotype was seen many times. V usage is TRBV4-3 and J usage is TRBJ2-7; 9 nucleotides line up with TRBD1. With V trimmed by 7 bases and J by 7 bases, 17 bases remained unmatched. The CDR3 is 16 amino acids. The germline gives CDR1 LGHNA, CDR2 YSLEER. The CDR3 DNA reads as TGCGCCAGCAAGAGAAATCGGGAACAGGGGGCGGCGGAGCAGTACTTC. It yields the protein CASKRNREQGAAEQYF.

The CDR3 DNA reads TGTGCCAGCAGCCACCGGGAGGCGGTGTACAATGAGCAGTTCTTC. This sequence encodes CASSHREAVYNEQFF. The V gene is TRBV11-2, the J gene TRBJ2-1; 7 positions agree with TRBD2. Germline V gives CDR1 SGHAT, CDR2 FQNNGV. Unmatched junction bases numbered 8, after V lost 5 bases and J lost 4 bases. The CDR3 runs 15 residues. The complete variable domain, with remaining parts taken from reference TRBV11-2 and TRBJ2-1, reads EAGVAQSPRYKIIEKRQSVAFWCNPISGHATLYWYQQILGQGPKLLIQFQNNGVVDDSQLPKDRFSAERLKGVDSTLKIQPAKLEDSAVYLCASSHREAVYNEQFFGPGTRLTVL.

The chain employs TRBV10-3 and TRBJ2-7; no clear D gene. Germline CDR1 reads ENHRY; CDR2 reads SYGVKD. V lost 2 bases, J lost 3 bases, and 8 bases lay in between. The CDR3 length is 13 residues. The CDR3 loop reads CAISEGDYYEQYF. CDR3 coding DNA: TGTGCCATCAGTGAGGGGGATTACTACGAGCAGTACTTC.

This clonotype was counted only a few times. CDR3 DNA: TGTGCCATCAGTATACCGGGACTAGCGGGTGCCGACACAGATACGCAGTATTTT. Encoded protein: CAISIPGLAGADTDTQYF. The chain recombines TRBV10-3 with TRBJ2-3; 12 bases are a match to TRBD2. The CDR3 is made up of 18 amino acids. Germline loops: CDR1 ENHRY, CDR2 SYGVKD. Germline trimming cut 5 bases from V and 2 bases from J; bases unmatched to any gene: 11.

The rearrangement joins TRBV11-2 to TRBJ2-1; 9 bases are shared with TRBD2. Germline CDR1 and CDR2: SGHAT and FQNNGV. Trimming at V came to 1 base and at J to 8 bases, leaving 6 bases not matched to a gene. The CDR3 runs 15 residues. In DNA form, the CDR3 reads TGTGCCAGCAGCTTAGTGCTAGCGGGGTTGGATGAGCAGTTCTTC. Protein product: CASSLVLAGLDEQFF.

The chain is built from TRBV2 and TRBJ1-5, with D possibly TRBD1 on 6 matching bases. Trimming shortened V by 4 bases and J by 5 bases, and 12 bases separated the two germline ends. The CDR3 contains 14 residues. CDR1 is SNHLY and CDR2 is FYNNEI in the germline V gene. CDR3 bases: TGTGCCAGCAGTGTTAGGGAGGGGGATCAGCCCCAGCATTTT. Protein product: CASSVREGDQPQHF.

This clonotype was counted at least ten times. This chain uses TRBV12-3 or TRBV12-4 with TRBJ1-1, with D possibly TRBD1 on 5 matching bases. Between the trimmed V and J ends, which lost 3 bases and 0 bases, there was a span of 8 bases. This CDR3 is built from 14 residues. CDR3 residues: CASSFGALNTEAFF. The CDR3 bases are TGTGCCAGCAGTTTCGGGGCCCTGAACACTGAAGCTTTCTTT.

The chain couples TRBV4-1 to TRBJ1-5; TRBD1 might be the D (5 bases). From germline, CDR1 is MGHRA and CDR2 YSYEKL. V lost 0 bases and J 15 bases, leaving 15 bases between the germline ends. CDR3 size: 13 residues. The CDR3 bases are TGCGCCAGCAGCCAAGAACTGGGGGGAGGTATGCATTTT. Protein sequence: CASSQELGGGMHF.

This clonotype has only a few counts. The CDR3 loop reads CASSSGDSYGYTF. DNA of the CDR3: TGTGCCAGCAGCTCGGGAGACAGCTACGGCTACACCTTC. This sequence joins TRBV7-9 and TRBJ1-2, with D possibly being TRBD1 (5 bases). Trimming took 4 bases from V and 8 from J, leaving 14 bases between them. The CDR3 loop spans 13 amino acids. The V gene's germline CDR1 is SEHNR and CDR2 FQNEAQ (reference sequence).

This clonotype was observed at least ten times. The chain joins TRBV5-1 to TRBJ2-4; possibly TRBD1 for D (5 bases). Trimming stripped 0 bases from V and 9 bases from J, with 13 bases between. The germline V gene has CDR1 SGHRS and CDR2 YFSETQ. This CDR3 is 14 amino acids long. CDR3 in DNA: TGCGCCAGCAGCTTGGCCGAGTTAAGGGGCATTCAGTACTTC. It translates to CASSLAELRGIQYF. Full variable domain (remainder filled in from reference TRBV5-1 and TRBJ2-4): KAGVTQTPRYLIKTRGQQVTLSCSPISGHRSVSWYQQTPGQGLQFLFEYFSETQRNKGNFPGRFSGRQFSNSRSEMNVSTLELGDSALYLCASSLAELRGIQYFGAGTRLSVL.

This clonotype was detected a few times. The chain recombines TRBV4-3 with TRBJ1-2; D gene ambiguous. Germline V gene lookup returns CDR1 LGHNA and CDR2 YSLEER. Trimming left V 1 base short and J 4 bases short, with 13 bases between. This CDR3 has 15 residues. The CDR3 DNA is TGCGCCAGCAGCCAAGCTGTGGGGTTCCTCTATGGCTACACCTTC. The encoded protein is CASSQAVGFLYGYTF.

Only a few counts were recorded for this clonotype. The chain combines TRBV20-1 with TRBJ2-7; D possibly corresponds to TRBD1 (6 bases). Trimming cost V 2 bases and J 6 bases, with 14 bases left between them. This CDR3 has 13 amino acids. Germline V lookup: CDR1 DFQATT, CDR2 SNEGSKA (reference sequence). For the CDR3, the DNA is TGCAGTGCTAGACCCCGACAGGTGCGCGAGCAGTACTTC. Translated, it gives CSARPRQVREQYF.

In this sample, this clonotype turned up many times. This chain connects TRBV7-2 to TRBJ2-1; D not certain. Germline V gives CDR1 SGHTA, CDR2 FQGNSA. V lost 5 bases to trimming and J lost 0 bases, with 5 bases between them. The CDR3 extends over 13 amino acids. The CDR3 DNA follows: TGTGCCAGCAGCCCCAGCTCCTACAATGAGCAGTTCTTC. Translated: CASSPSSYNEQFF.

The chain is built from TRBV6-1 and TRBJ2-7; D is uncertain. Germline CDR1 MNHNS, CDR2 SASEGT. V lost 5 bases and J lost 3, with 17 bases in between. The length of the CDR3 is 15 residues. CDR3 region: CASSPERPFYYEQYF. As DNA, the CDR3 is TGTGCCAGCAGTCCCGAGCGTCCCTTTTACTACGAGCAGTACTTC.

The chain carries TRBV20-1 and TRBJ1-2; D is uncertain. The V gene's germline CDR1 is DFQATT and CDR2 SNEGSKA (reference sequence). The CDR3 contains 15 residues. Trimming cost V 0 bases and J 2 bases, with 13 bases left between them. The DNA of the CDR3 is TGCAGTGCTAGAGATCCAGCAAAGGGAAACTATGGCTACACCTTC. This sequence encodes CSARDPAKGNYGYTF.

The rearrangement links TRBV12-3 or TRBV12-4 to TRBJ1-2; a weak D match, TRBD1 (5 bases). The germline V and J ends were trimmed by 4 bases and 6 bases, with 12 bases remaining between them. The CDR3 extends over 13 amino acids. The chain's CDR3 is CASSWDGLHGYTF. The CDR3 nucleotides are TGTGCCAGCAGTTGGGACGGTCTTCATGGCTACACCTTC.

This clonotype was counted only a few times. The rearrangement joins TRBV4-3 to TRBJ1-4; weak D call: TRBD1 (5 bases). Per the germline V gene, CDR1 is LGHNA and CDR2 is YSLEER. V was clipped by 0 bases and J by 8 bases, with 7 bases between them. This CDR3 comprises 13 residues. The CDR3 sequence is CASSQDRQEKLFF. CDR3 DNA: TGCGCCAGCAGCCAAGACCGACAGGAAAAACTGTTTTTT.

This clonotype was found many times. This rearrangement joins TRBV4-3 to TRBJ2-5; no clear D gene. There are 15 residues in the CDR3. V lost 1 base to trimming and J lost 0 bases, with 9 bases between them. In germline, CDR1 is LGHNA, CDR2 YSLEER. The CDR3 sequence: CASSQGTVYQETQYF. For the CDR3, the DNA is TGCGCCAGCAGCCAAGGGACCGTGTACCAAGAGACCCAGTACTTC.

This clonotype was detected only a few times. The chain employs TRBV7-2 and TRBJ1-2, with D possibly TRBD1 on 6 matching bases. Looked up from germline, CDR1 is SGHTA and CDR2 is FQGNSA. CDR3 length: 14 amino acids. The V end lost 2 bases, the J end lost 4 bases, and 11 bases lay between the germline ends. DNA of the CDR3: TGTGCCAGCAGCTTAAACAGGGCCCTCTATGGCTACACCTTC. Its protein is CASSLNRALYGYTF.

A few counts support this clonotype. The chain uses TRBV23-1 and TRBJ2-2; D gene uncertain. Being an ORF, TRBV23-1 has a function that is uncertain. CDR3 length: 14 amino acids. The V and J ends lost 7 bases and 3 bases respectively, with 12 bases between them. For the CDR3, the DNA is TGCGCCAGCACCCGACGTTTGGACACCGGGGAGCTGTTTTTT. This sequence encodes CASTRRLDTGELFF.